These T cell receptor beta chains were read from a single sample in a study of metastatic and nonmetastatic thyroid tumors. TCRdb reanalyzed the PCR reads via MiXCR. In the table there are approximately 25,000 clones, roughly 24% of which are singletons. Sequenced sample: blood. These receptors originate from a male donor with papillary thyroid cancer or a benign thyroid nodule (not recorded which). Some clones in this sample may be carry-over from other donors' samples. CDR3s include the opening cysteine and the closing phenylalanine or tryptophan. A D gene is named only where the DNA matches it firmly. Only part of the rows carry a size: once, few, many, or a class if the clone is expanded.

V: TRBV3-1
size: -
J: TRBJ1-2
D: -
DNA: TGTGCCAGCAGGCGGGGACAATCACTAGGGGGCTACACCTTC
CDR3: CASRRGQSLGGYTF

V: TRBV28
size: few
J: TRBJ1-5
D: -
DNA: TGTGCCAGCAGTGTCCCGGGGGATCAGCCCCAGCATTTT
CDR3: CASSVPGDQPQHF

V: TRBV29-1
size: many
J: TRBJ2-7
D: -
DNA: TGCAGCGGGCAGGTGGCGATTTGCTACGAGCAGTACTTC
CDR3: CSGQVAICYEQYF

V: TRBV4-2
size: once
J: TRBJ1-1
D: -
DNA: TGTGCCAGCAGCCAAGGCAGGATGAACACTGAAGCTTTCTTT
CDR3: CASSQGRMNTEAFF

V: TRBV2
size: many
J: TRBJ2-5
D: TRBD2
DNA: TGTGCCAGCAGCGAAGCCGAAGCGGGAGGATGGACCCAGTACTTC
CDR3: CASSEAEAGGWTQYF

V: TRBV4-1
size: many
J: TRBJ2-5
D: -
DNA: TGCGCCAGCAGCGACGGGCTGTTGGAGACCCAGTACTTC
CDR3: CASSDGLLETQYF

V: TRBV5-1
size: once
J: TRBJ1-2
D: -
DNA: TGCGCCAGCAGCGAGGGCCCTTTAGGGGGTTATGGCTACACCTTC
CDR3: CASSEGPLGGYGYTF

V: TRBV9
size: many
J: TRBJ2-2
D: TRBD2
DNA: TGTGCCAGCAGCCCCCCGGGACTAGCTCTATCGAACACCGGGGAGCTGTTTTTT
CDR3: CASSPPGLALSNTGELFF

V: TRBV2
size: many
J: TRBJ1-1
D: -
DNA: TGTGCCAGCGGGCGTGGGGCCCAGAACACTGAAGCTTTCTTT
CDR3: CASGRGAQNTEAFF

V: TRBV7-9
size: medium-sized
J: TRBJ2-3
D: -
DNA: TGTGCCAGCAGCCCGATGGCAGATACGCAGTATTTT
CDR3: CASSPMADTQYF

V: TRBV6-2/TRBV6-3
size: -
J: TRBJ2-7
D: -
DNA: TGTGCCAGCAGTACAGGGTACCTATCCTACGAGCAGTACTTC
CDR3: CASSTGYLSYEQYF

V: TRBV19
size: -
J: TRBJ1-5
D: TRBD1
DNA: TGTGCCAGTAGTCTCACCGGGACAGGTTCAGTGCCCCAGCATTTT
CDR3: CASSLTGTGSVPQHF

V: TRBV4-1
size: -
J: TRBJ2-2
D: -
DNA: TGCGCCAGCAGCCCTGGAATTTTAAGGGGCGGGAACACCGGGGAGCTGTTTTTT
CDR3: CASSPGILRGGNTGELFF

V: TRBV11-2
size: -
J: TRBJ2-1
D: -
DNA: TGTGCCAGCGCTAACCCGTACAATGAGCAGATGTTC
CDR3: CASANPYNEQMF

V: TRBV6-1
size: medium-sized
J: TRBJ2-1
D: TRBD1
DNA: TGTGCCAGCAGTTCCCGCGGGACAGGGCTCAATGAGCAGTTCTTC
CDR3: CASSSRGTGLNEQFF

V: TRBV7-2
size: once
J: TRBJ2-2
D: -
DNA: TGTGCCAGCAGCCCGATAGGGCCCGGGGAGCTGTTTTTT
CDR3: CASSPIGPGELFF

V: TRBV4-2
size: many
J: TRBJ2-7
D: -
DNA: TGTGCCAGCAGCCAAGCTCCAGAGAACACCTACGAGCAGTACTTC
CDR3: CASSQAPENTYEQYF

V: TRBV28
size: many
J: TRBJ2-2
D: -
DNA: TGTGCCAGCACTATTGGGGATACCGGGGAGCTGTTTTTT
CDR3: CASTIGDTGELFF

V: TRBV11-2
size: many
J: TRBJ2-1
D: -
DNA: TGTGCCAGCAGCTTAGATCGACGGAATGAGCAGTTCTTC
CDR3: CASSLDRRNEQFF

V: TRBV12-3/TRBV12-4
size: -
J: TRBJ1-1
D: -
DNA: TGTGCCAGCAAAAAGACAGAAGGGAACACTGAAGCTTTCTTT
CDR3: CASKKTEGNTEAFF

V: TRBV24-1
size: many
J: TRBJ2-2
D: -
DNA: TGTGCCACCAGTGATTCTGGGGCAGGGACCGGGGAGCTGTTTTTT
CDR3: CATSDSGAGTGELFF

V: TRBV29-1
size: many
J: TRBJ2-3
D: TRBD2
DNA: TGCAGCGTCGTCCCACTAGCGGGAGTCGGGGATACGCAGTATTTT
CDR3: CSVVPLAGVGDTQYF

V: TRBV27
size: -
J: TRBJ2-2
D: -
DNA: TGTGCAAGCAGTTTTCCATCAAACACCGGGGAGCTGTTTTTT
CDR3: CASSFPSNTGELFF

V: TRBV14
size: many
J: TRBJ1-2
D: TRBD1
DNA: TGTGCCAGCACCACAGGGGCTGGCTATGGCTACACCTTC
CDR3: CASTTGAGYGYTF

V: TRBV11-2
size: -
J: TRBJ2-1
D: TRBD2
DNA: TGTGCCAGCAGCTTAAGTAGCGGGGTGTACAATGAGCATTTCTTC
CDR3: CASSLSSGVYNEHFF

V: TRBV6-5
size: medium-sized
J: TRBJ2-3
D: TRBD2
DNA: TGTGCCAGCAGGTCGTTTGGGGGGGAGGGCCTCTCAGATACGCAGTATTTT
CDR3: CASRSFGGEGLSDTQYF

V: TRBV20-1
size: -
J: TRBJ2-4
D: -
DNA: TGCAGTGCTGGGGGGCCCGCCCGGGACTCCAAAAACATTCATTACTTT
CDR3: CSAGGPARDSKNIHYF

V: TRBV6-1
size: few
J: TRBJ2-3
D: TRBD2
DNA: TGTGCCAGCAATATCGGGGGGGCCGATACGCAGTATTTT
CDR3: CASNIGGADTQYF

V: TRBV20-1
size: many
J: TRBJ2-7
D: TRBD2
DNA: TGCAGTGCTCCCAGCGGGGCGCCCGTTTACGAGCAGTACTTC
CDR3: CSAPSGAPVYEQYF

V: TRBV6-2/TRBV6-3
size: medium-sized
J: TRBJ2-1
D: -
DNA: TGTGCCAGCAGTTACTCGAAGGGACTTACTTACAATGAGCAGTTCTTC
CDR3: CASSYSKGLTYNEQFF

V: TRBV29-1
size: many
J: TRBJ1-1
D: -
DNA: TGCAGCGTCACAGACAGCCACACTGAAGCTTTCTTT
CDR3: CSVTDSHTEAFF

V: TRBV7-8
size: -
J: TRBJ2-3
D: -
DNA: TGTGCCAGCAGCCAGTGGTCCTTAGCAAGCACAGATACGCAGTATTTT
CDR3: CASSQWSLASTDTQYF

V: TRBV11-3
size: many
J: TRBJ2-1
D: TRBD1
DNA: TGTGCCAGCAGCTTAGGACAGGGGGGCCCGAGCTCCTACAATGAGCAGTTCTTC
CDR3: CASSLGQGGPSSYNEQFF

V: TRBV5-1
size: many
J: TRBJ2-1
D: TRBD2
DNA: TGCGCCAGCAGCACCGGGACTAGCGGGAGGGCCGGAGACAATGAGCAGTTCTTC
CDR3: CASSTGTSGRAGDNEQFF

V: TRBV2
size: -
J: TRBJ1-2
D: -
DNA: TGTGCCAGCATCCCCCGGGAGACCATCTATGGCTACGCCTTC
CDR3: CASIPRETIYGYAF

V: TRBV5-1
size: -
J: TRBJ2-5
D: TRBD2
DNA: TGCGCCAGCAGCACACTAGCGGGAGCCCTCCTAGGTCGAGAGAACCAGTACTTC
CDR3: CASSTLAGALLGRENQYF

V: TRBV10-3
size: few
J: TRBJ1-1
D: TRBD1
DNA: TGTGCCTCCCGGGACAGGGAAGTCACTGAAGCTTTCTTT
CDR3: CASRDREVTEAFF

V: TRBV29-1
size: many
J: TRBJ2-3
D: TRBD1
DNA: TGCAGCGTTGGCCACAGGGGGCGCGATACGCAGTATTTT
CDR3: CSVGHRGRDTQYF

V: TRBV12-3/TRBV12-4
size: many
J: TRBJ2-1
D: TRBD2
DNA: TGTGCCAGCAAGCGAACTAGCGGGAGTTATAACAATGAGCAGTTCTTC
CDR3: CASKRTSGSYNNEQFF

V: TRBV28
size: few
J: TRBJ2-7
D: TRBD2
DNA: TGTGCCAGCAGTTCGGGTACTAGCGGGAGCTCCTACGAGCAGTACTTC
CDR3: CASSSGTSGSSYEQYF

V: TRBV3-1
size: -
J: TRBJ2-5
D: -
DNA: TGTGCCAGCAGCCAGAGGGGGGGCCAAGAGACCCAGTACTTC
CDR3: CASSQRGGQETQYF

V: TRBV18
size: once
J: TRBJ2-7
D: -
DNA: TGTGCCAGCTCACCAGCGGCACAGACCTACGAGCAGTACTTC
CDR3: CASSPAAQTYEQYF

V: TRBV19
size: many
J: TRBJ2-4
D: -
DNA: TGTGCCAGTAGTTCGGGGTCTTTTGACATTCAGTACTTC
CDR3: CASSSGSFDIQYF

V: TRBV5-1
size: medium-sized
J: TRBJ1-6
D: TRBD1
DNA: TGCGCCAGCAGCTTGGCCCGGACAGGACGATCACCCCTCCACTTT
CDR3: CASSLARTGRSPLHF

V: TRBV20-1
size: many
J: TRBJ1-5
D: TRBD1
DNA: TGCAGTGCTAGGACAGGGGGAAATAAGCCCCAGCATTTT
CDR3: CSARTGGNKPQHF

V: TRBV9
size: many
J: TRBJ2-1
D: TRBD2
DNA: TGTGCCAGCTCGGGACTAGCTGACTATGAGCAGTTCTTC
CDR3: CASSGLADYEQFF

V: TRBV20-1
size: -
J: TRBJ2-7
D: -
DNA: TGCAGTGCGCCGAAGGGAGAACCCTACGAGCAGTACTTC
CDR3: CSAPKGEPYEQYF

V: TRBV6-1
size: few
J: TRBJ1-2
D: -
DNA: TGTGCCAGCTGCGACCCAGGAAAAGATAACTATGGCTACACCTTC
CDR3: CASCDPGKDNYGYTF

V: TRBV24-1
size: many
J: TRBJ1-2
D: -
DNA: TGTGCCACTTCTAGGGGTGGCTACACCTTC
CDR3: CATSRGGYTF

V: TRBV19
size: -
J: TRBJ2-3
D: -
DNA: TGTGCCAGTACTGGGGGAGATACGCAGTATTTT
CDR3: CASTGGDTQYF

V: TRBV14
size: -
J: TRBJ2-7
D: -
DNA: TGTGCCAGCAGCCAAGGTCCGGCGTCAGTAGCGTATGAGCAGTACTTC
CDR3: CASSQGPASVAYEQYF

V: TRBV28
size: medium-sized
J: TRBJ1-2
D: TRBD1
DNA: TGTGCCAGCATCGAAGCCGGGACAGGGCGAGGACTTGTCTATGGCTACACCTTC
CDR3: CASIEAGTGRGLVYGYTF

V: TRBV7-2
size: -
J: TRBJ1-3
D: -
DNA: TGTGCCAGCAGCTTATTTGGGTCTGGAAACACCATATATTTT
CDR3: CASSLFGSGNTIYF

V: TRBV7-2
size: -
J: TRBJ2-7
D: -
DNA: TGTGCCAGCAGCTACCAGGGGAATTCTGCCTACGAGCAGTACTTC
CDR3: CASSYQGNSAYEQYF

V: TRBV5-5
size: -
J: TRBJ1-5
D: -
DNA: TGTGCCAGCAGCTTGTCAGGAGGGGCTCAGCCCCAGCATTTT
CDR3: CASSLSGGAQPQHF

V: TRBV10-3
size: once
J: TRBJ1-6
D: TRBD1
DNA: TGTGCCATCAAAGACCTAGGACAGGCTAATTCACCGCGCCACTTT
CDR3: CAIKDLGQANSPRHF

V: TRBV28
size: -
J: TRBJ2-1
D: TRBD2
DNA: TGTGCCAGCAGGGGTCTTCCGGGAGGTCCTAACAATGAGCAGTTCTTC
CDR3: CASRGLPGGPNNEQFF